This TCR beta chain was sequenced for a study of identical twins (dated by TCRdb to the mid-2010s). Regarding the research as a whole: TCR alpha and beta repertoires from monozygotic twins, unrelated adults of various ages and cord blood were deep-sequenced to test whether fetal clonotypes persist. Replicate twin experiments were performed at different times using different library preparation protocols to rule out contamination. Overall study results and their limits: Recombination models systematically underestimated out-of-frame TCR alpha sharing in monozygotic twins but agreed with sharing between unrelated individuals. Because the same donors could not be followed over many years, the conclusions relied on cross-sectional statistical analysis. Compared with coincidental sharing between unrelated individuals, an excess of low generation-probability sequences was observed among out-of-frame TCR alpha sequences shared between twins. Invariant T cells such as MAIT and iNKT could partly confound zero-insertion analyses, although diverse VJ usage argued against such confounding for most clonotypes. Abundant cord blood beta clonotypes had fewer insertions, young adult naive repertoires showed a similar but weaker trend, and memory repertoires showed no such trend. A weaker excess of twin sharing was found in beta out-of-frame sequences because the signal-to-noise ratio was lowered by fewer shared sequences.

Of note for this clonotype: Its target antigen remains unknown. The sample holds no much larger clone one base away, and base qualities are not on file.

All donors were healthy Caucasians. The method was 5' RACE. For sequencing, an Illumina HiSeq 2000 was employed. A universal primer binding site was introduced by template switching, and a unique molecular identifier was present in the final cDNA, enabling accurate counting of TCR cDNA molecules. First-strand cDNA for TCR alpha and beta chains was synthesized from specific primers in the conserved constant-segment region. Each cDNA library was double barcoded, with a SMART-Mk sample barcode plus Illumina barcodes, to control for contamination. Two successive PCR steps introduced TruSeq adapter sequences along with Illumina sample barcodes. The TCR alpha and beta cDNA libraries were sequenced on the Illumina HiSeq platform using custom primers. From the authors' description of their analysis: Unique molecular identifiers were extracted from raw reads with MiGEC, and CDR3 positions were determined with MiXCR. For each individual, recombination models were inferred using an EM algorithm with the repgenHMM and IGoR tools. Shared clonotype analysis was performed with the tcR package in R, normalizing sharing by the product of cloneset sizes. To study raw recombination free of thymic and clonal selection effects, out-of-frame nonproductive sequences were analyzed. TCRdb redid the processing of the public reads, applying fastp at Q25 and MiXCR, and retained in-frame beta chains. Every CDR3 protein is listed once, alongside the most common genes and DNA of its rows. Here the V and J calls rest on TCRdb's processing, not on the authors' analysis. The sample table contains around 1.7 million distinct CDR3 sequences; only one count was recorded for less than 40% of them. The top ten hold roughly 0.3% of the sample.

Including the terminal cysteine and phenylalanine, the CDR3 comprises 11 residues. Only CDR3 DNA remains: 33 bases, in frame from the first base. The TCR originated in a newborn girl in good health. Here the chain combines TRBV21-1 and TRBJ2-5. TRBV21-1 is deemed a pseudogene. The sequenced sample was cord blood. At the DNA level, the sequence is TGTGCCAGCTGCTGTGGGGAGACCCAGTACTTC. Its product reads: CASCCGETQYF.